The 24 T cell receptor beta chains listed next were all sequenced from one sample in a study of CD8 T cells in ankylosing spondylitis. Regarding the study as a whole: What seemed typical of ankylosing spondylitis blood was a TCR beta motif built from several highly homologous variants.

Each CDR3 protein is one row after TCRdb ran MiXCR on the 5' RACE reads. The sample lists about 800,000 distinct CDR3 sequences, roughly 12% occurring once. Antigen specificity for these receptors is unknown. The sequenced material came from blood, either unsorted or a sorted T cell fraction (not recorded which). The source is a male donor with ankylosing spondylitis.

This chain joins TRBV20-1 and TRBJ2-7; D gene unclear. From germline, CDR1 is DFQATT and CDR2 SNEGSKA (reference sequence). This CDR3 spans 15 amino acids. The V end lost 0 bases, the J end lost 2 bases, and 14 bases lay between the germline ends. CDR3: CSARDHSSGAYEQYF. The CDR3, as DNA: TGCAGTGCTAGAGATCATTCCTCTGGGGCCTACGAGCAGTACTTC.

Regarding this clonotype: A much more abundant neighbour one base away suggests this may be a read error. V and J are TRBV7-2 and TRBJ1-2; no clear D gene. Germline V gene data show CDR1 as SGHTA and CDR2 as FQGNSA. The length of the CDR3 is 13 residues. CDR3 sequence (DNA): TGTGCCAGAAGCTTGGGCGGACCTTATGGCTACACCTTC. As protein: CARSLGGPYGYTF.

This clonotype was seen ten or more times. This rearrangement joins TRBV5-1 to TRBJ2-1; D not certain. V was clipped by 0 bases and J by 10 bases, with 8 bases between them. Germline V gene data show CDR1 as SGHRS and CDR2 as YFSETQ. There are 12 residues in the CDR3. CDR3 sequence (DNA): TGCGCCAGCAGCTTGGCCCTGGGGGAGCAGTTCTTC. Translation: CASSLALGEQFF.

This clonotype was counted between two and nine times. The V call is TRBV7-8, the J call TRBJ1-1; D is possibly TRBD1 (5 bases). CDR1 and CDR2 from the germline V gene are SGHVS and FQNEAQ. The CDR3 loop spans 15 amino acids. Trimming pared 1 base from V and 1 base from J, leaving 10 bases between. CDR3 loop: CASSLGDSKNTEAFF. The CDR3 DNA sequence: TGTGCCAGCAGCTTAGGTGACAGTAAGAACACTGAAGCTTTCTTT.

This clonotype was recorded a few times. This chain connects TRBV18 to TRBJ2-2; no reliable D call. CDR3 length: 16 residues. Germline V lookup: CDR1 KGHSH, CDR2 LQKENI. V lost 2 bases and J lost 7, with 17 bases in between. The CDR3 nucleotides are TGTGCCAGCTCACCAGTCCGAAGAAGCCTGAACGGGGAGCTGTTTTTT. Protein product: CASSPVRRSLNGELFF.

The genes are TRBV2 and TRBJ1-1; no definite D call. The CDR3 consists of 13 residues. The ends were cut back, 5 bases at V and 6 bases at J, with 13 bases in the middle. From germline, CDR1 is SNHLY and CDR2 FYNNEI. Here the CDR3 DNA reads TGTGCCAGCAGTACGGGGTTTGGGGCTGAAGCTTTCTTT. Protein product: CASSTGFGAEAFF.

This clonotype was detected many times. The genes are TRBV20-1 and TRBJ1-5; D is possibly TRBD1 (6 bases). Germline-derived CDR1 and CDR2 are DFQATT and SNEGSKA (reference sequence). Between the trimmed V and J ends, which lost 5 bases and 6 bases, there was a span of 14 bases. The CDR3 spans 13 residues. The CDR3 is CSAFAGEGQPQHF. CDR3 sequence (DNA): TGCAGTGCTTTTGCAGGGGAGGGTCAGCCCCAGCATTTT.

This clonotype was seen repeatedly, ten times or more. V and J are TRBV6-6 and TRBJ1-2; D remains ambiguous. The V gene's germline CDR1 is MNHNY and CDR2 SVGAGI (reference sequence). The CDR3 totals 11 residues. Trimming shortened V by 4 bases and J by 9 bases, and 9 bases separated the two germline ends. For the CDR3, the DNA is TGTGCCAGCAGTTCTGAAGGGCGCTACACCTTC. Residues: CASSSEGRYTF.

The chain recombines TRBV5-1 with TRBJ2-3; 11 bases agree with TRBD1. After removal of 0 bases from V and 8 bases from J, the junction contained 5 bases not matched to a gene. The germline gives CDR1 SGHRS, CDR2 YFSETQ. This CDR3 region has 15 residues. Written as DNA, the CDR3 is TGCGCCAGCAGCTTGGCCGGGACAGGGGGGACTACGCAGTATTTT. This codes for CASSLAGTGGTTQYF.

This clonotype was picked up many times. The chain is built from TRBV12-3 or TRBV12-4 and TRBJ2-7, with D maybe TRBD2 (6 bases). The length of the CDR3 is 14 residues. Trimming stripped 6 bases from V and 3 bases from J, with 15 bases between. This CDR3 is CASSSILGLYEQYF. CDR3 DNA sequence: TGTGCCAGCAGCTCAATTTTGGGACTCTACGAGCAGTACTTC.

The CDR3 DNA follows: TGTGCCAGCAGCTCGACTAGCGGGGGGCCTGACAATGAGCAGTTCTTC. This translates into CASSSTSGGPDNEQFF. The chain links TRBV2 to TRBJ2-1; 13 nucleotides match TRBD2. Germline V CDR1 and CDR2: SNHLY, FYNNEI. The CDR3 is 16 residues long. J was trimmed by 5 bases and V by 6 bases; bases with no gene match: 7.

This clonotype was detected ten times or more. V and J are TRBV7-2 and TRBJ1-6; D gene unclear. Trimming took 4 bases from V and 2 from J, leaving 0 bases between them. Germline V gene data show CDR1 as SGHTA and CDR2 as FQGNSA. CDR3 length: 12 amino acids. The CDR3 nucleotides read TGTGCCAGCAGCTCCTATAATTCACCCCTCCACTTT. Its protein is CASSSYNSPLHF.

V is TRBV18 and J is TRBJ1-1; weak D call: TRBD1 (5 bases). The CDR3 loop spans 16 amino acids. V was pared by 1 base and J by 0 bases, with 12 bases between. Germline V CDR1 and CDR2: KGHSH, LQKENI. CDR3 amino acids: CASSPRGATLNTEAFF. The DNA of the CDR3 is TGTGCCAGCTCACCACGAGGGGCGACCCTGAACACTGAAGCTTTCTTT.

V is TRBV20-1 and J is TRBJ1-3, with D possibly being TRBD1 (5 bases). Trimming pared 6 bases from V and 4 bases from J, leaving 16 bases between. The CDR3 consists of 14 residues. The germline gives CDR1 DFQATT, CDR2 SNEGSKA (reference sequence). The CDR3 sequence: CSAPLRERGNTIYF. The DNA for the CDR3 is TGCAGTGCACCCCTCAGGGAGAGGGGAAACACCATATATTTT.

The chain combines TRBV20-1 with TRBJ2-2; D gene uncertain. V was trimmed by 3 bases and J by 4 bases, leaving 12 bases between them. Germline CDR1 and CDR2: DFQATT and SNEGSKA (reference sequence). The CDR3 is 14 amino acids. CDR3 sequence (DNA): TGCAGTGCTAGGTGGTCCTCACCCACCGGGGAGCTGTTTTTT. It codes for CSARWSSPTGELFF.

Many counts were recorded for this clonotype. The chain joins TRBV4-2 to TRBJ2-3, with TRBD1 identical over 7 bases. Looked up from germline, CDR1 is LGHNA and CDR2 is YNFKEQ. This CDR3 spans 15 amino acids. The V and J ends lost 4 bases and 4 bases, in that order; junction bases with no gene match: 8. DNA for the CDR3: TGTGCCAGCAGCCCCCCAGGGGGAAAAGCAGATACGCAGTATTTT. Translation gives CASSPPGGKADTQYF.

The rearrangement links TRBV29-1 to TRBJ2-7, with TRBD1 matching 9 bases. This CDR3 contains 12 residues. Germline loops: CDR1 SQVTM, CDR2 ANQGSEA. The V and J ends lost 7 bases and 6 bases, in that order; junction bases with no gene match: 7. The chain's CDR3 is CSGEDRGSEQYF. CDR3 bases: TGCAGCGGGGAGGACAGGGGTTCCGAGCAGTACTTC.

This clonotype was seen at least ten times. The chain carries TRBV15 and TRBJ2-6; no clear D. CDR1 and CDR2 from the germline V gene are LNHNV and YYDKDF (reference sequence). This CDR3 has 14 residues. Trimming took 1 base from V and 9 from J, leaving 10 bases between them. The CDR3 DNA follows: TGTGCCACCAGCAGAGTCATGTCCAACAACGTCCTGACTTTC. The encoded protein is CATSRVMSNNVLTF.

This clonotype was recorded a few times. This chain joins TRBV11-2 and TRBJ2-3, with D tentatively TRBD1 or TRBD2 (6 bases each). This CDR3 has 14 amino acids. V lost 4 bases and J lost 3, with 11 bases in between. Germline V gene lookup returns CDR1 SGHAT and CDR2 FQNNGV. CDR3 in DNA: TGTGCCAGCAGCTGGGGGGCCAGTACAGATACGCAGTATTTT. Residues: CASSWGASTDTQYF.

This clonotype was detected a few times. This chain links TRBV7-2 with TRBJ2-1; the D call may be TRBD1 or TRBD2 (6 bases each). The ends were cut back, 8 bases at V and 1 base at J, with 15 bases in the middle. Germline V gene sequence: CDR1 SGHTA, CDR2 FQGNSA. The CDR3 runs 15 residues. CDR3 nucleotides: TGTGCCAGCGGAAAGGGGGGTTTGTCCTACAATGAGCAGTTCTTC. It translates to CASGKGGLSYNEQFF.

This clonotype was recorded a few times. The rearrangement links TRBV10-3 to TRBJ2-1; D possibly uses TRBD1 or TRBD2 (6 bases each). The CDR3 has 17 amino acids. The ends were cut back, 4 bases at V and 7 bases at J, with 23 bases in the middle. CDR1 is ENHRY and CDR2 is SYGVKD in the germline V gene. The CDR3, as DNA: TGTGCCATCAGTGGTACTAATTACAGGGTCGGGGGTAATGAGCAGTTCTTC. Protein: CAISGTNYRVGGNEQFF.

The CDR3 loop reads CASSLDGFSGNTIYF. CDR3 in DNA: TGTGCCAGCAGTTTGGACGGCTTCTCTGGAAACACCATATATTTT. The chain recombines TRBV28 with TRBJ1-3; no reliable D call. The germline V and J ends were trimmed by 3 bases and 0 bases, with 9 bases remaining between them. Germline CDR1 and CDR2: MDHEN and SYDVKM. The CDR3 consists of 15 residues.

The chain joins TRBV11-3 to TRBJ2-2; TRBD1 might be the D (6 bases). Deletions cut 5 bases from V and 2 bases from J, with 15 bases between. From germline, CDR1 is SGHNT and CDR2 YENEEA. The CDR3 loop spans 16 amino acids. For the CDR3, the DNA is TGTGCCAGCAGCCCAGGGGTCGGGAAAAACACCGGGGAGCTGTTTTTT. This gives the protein CASSPGVGKNTGELFF. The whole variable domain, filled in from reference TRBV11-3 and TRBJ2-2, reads EAGVVQSPRYKIIEKKQPVAFWCNPISGHNTLYWYLQNLGQGPELLIRYENEEAVDDSQLPKDRFSAERLKGVDSTLKIQPAELGDSAVYLCASSPGVGKNTGELFFGEGSRLTVL.

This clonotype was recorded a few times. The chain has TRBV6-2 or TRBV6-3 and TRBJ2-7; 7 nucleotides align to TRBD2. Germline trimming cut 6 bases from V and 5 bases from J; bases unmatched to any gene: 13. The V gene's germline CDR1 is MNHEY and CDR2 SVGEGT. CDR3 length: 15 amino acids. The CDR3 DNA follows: TGTGCCAGCAGCCTAGCGGACGGAACCCCCCACGAGCAGTACTTC. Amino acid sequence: CASSLADGTPHEQYF.